This TCR beta chain was sequenced in a study of neurological immune-mediated disorders. The study's findings and limits: TCR clonal expansion peaked in HTLV-1-associated myelopathy patients and was lowest in multiple sclerosis patients. Phylogenetic grouping put 18 of 34 multiple sclerosis patients' repertoires into one related-CDR3 cluster, a possible signature.

With 5 bases clipped from V and 3 bases from J, the junction kept 10 bases outside the gene matches. The CDR3 runs 16 residues. Per the germline V gene, CDR1 is SGHDT and CDR2 is YYEEEE. TCRdb fed the 5' RACE reads into MiXCR, producing one record per CDR3 protein. The table has about 66,000 distinct CDR3 sequences, 4.5% to 5.5% seen once. This clonotype came up a few times. The antigen is undetermined. The V and J genes are TRBV5-6 and TRBJ2-7; 11 bases are shared with TRBD2. Input material: PBMCs. The TCR comes from a man aged 25-40 years with multiple sclerosis. CDR3 loop: CASSPRLAGSYYEQYF. The CDR3 region has the DNA TGTGCCAGCAGTCCCCGACTAGCGGGGTCTTACTACGAGCAGTACTTC.